These 19 T cell receptor beta chains share one sample of origin, sequenced in a study of control samples from healthy donors and cancer patients. Sequencing was performed with immunoSEQ multiplex PCR; in TCRdb, only in-frame clones are kept and a portion is missing. This table holds 150,000 to 200,000 clones, more than 80% found once. The sample taken for sequencing was blood. The receptors shown here come from a man aged 25 to 45 in good health.

This clone was counted only a few times. The V gene is TRBV30, the J gene TRBJ2-5; D not certain. This CDR3 region has 12 residues. The ends were cut back, 3 bases at V and 5 bases at J, with 10 bases in the middle. Germline V gives CDR1 GTSNPN, CDR2 SVGIG (reference sequence). The CDR3 DNA reads TGTGCCTGGAGAACCAAGTGGGAGACCCAGTACTTC. It encodes CAWRTKWETQYF.

The V gene is TRBV4-2, the J gene TRBJ1-4; the match to TRBD1 covers 7 bases. This CDR3 comprises 16 residues. With 0 bases clipped from V and 3 bases from J, the junction kept 4 bases outside the gene matches. Germline V lookup: CDR1 LGHNA, CDR2 YNFKEQ. CDR3: CASSQDPGGANEKLFF. The CDR3 DNA is TGTGCCAGCAGCCAAGACCCAGGGGGAGCTAATGAAAAACTGTTTTTT.

The chain is built from TRBV27 and TRBJ2-3; D is perhaps TRBD1 (6 bases). The CDR3 has 15 amino acids. Trimming cost V 3 bases and J 2 bases, with 12 bases left between them. Germline V lookup: CDR1 MNHEY, CDR2 SMNVEV (reference sequence). The CDR3 reads CASSFGDRLTDTQYF. The CDR3 nucleotides read TGTGCCAGCAGTTTTGGAGACAGGCTCACAGATACGCAGTATTTT.

V gene TRBV3-1 (or the pseudogene TRBV3-2) combines with J gene TRBJ1-3; tentative D call: TRBD1 (5 bases). The CDR3 is made up of 13 amino acids. V gave up 2 bases and J gave up 6 bases, with 8 bases separating them. Per the germline V gene, CDR1 is LGHDT and CDR2 is YNNKEL (reference sequence). The CDR3: CASSQRGENTIYF. CDR3 in DNA: TGTGCCAGCAGCCAAAGGGGAGAAAACACCATATATTTT.

This clone has a single count. V usage is TRBV10-2 and J usage is TRBJ1-2, with 9 nucleotides matching TRBD1. Per germline, CDR1 WSHSY and CDR2 SAAADI. The junction had 10 bases not matched to a gene; V was cut back by 0 bases and J by 8 bases. The CDR3 loop spans 16 amino acids. The CDR3 DNA sequence: TGCGCCAGCAGTGAGTCCCTGGGGACAGGGCTAGAAGGCTACACCTTC. This sequence encodes CASSESLGTGLEGYTF.

The J gene is TRBJ2-1, the V gene TRBV3-1 (or the pseudogene TRBV3-2); 8 bases agree with TRBD2. The CDR3 runs to 15 residues. V shed 4 bases, J shed 5 bases, and the junction held 7 bases outside the gene matches. CDR1 is LGHDT, CDR2 YNNKEL, per germline (reference sequence). CDR3 DNA: TGTGCCAGCAGCCCCCCCTTACTAGCGGACAATGAGCAGTTCTTC. The encoded protein is CASSPPLLADNEQFF.

A single count supports this clone. This rearrangement joins TRBV5-3 to TRBJ1-1, with D possibly TRBD1 on 6 matching bases. TRBV5-3 is recorded as an ORF, its role being uncertain. V lost 4 bases to trimming and J lost 2 bases, with 12 bases between them. CDR3 length: 14 residues. As DNA, the CDR3 is TGTGCCAGAAGCCGCGCACAGGGAAACACTGAAGCTTTCTTT. This sequence encodes CARSRAQGNTEAFF.

The genes are TRBV7-9 and TRBJ1-2; perhaps TRBD1 as D (5 bases). Germline V gives CDR1 SEHNR, CDR2 FQNEAQ (reference sequence). Trimming took off 6 bases at V and 8 bases at J, with 19 bases between the two ends. This CDR3 has 14 amino acids. CDR3 sequence reads: CASRSGTVPEGYTF. The CDR3 bases are TGTGCCAGCAGATCCGGGACGGTGCCCGAAGGCTACACCTTC.

This clone was seen only once. CDR3 DNA sequence: TGTGCCACCGACAGAGCCCCGGAGAACACTGAAGCTTTCTTT. Protein product: CATDRAPENTEAFF. The rearrangement joins TRBV28 to TRBJ1-1, with D perhaps matching TRBD1 (5 bases). V lost 10 bases and J lost 1, with 16 bases in between. CDR1 and CDR2 from the germline V gene are MDHEN and SYDVKM. The CDR3 consists of 14 residues.

V gene TRBV5-4 combines with J gene TRBJ1-2; D gene ambiguous. CDR3 length: 12 residues. The germline gives CDR1 SGHNT, CDR2 YYREEE (reference sequence). Deletions cut 6 bases from V and 7 bases from J, with 13 bases between. The CDR3 reads CASTRTEGGYTF. DNA of the CDR3: TGTGCCAGCACCCGGACTGAAGGTGGCTACACCTTC.

V usage is TRBV4-3 and J usage is TRBJ1-3, with D perhaps matching TRBD1 (5 bases). Germline lookup yields CDR1 LGHNA and CDR2 YSLEER. CDR3 length equals 15 residues. V lost 4 bases, J lost 3 bases, and 13 bases lay in between. CDR3: CASSLGTGYGNTIYF. The CDR3 DNA follows: TGCGCCAGCAGCCTCGGGACGGGGTATGGAAACACCATATATTTT.

CDR3 coding DNA: TGTGCCTGGAAGGAGGGGGCTGCCCTCTGGCCCTATGGCTACACCTTC. This sequence encodes CAWKEGAALWPYGYTF. The rearrangement uses TRBV30 and TRBJ1-2, with TRBD1 matching 7 bases. J lost 4 bases, V lost 4 bases, and 15 bases had no gene match. CDR3 length equals 16 residues. CDR1 and CDR2 from the germline V gene are GTSNPN and SVGIG (reference sequence).

V gene TRBV3-1 (or the pseudogene TRBV3-2) combines with J gene TRBJ2-1; D is perhaps TRBD1 or TRBD2 (5 bases each). CDR3 size: 16 residues. V was shortened by 1 base and J by 5 bases, with 15 bases between the two germline ends. The germline V gene encodes CDR1 LGHDT and CDR2 YNNKEL (reference sequence). CDR3 nucleotides: TGTGCCAGCAGCCAAGCCGGGTGGGACCCAAACAATGAGCAGTTCTTC. Encoded protein: CASSQAGWDPNNEQFF.

The CDR3 nucleotides read TGTGCCAGCTCACCACTTAACTGGGGACAGAACACTGAAGCTTTCTTT. It is translated as CASSPLNWGQNTEAFF. The chain combines TRBV18 with TRBJ1-1; tentatively, D is TRBD1 (6 bases). The germline CDR1 and CDR2 sequences are KGHSH and LQKENI. Trimming shortened V by 1 base and J by 1 base, and 13 bases separated the two germline ends. CDR3 length: 16 amino acids.

The chain employs TRBV5-8 and TRBJ2-1; 9 nucleotides agree with TRBD2. V trimming: 1 base; J trimming: 8 bases; junction bases outside the gene matches: 7. The length of the CDR3 is 15 residues. The germline gives CDR1 SGHTS, CDR2 YDEGEE. The CDR3 spells CASSLRSGGSDEQFF. The CDR3 DNA is TGTGCCAGCAGCTTGCGTAGCGGGGGTTCGGATGAGCAGTTCTTC.

The chain couples TRBV5-1 to TRBJ1-2; D is unresolved. This CDR3 comprises 14 residues. Looked up from germline, CDR1 is SGHRS and CDR2 is YFSETQ. Trimming left V 2 bases short and J 4 bases short, with 12 bases between. The CDR3 DNA reads as TGCGCCAGCAGCTTAGCGGCAGTTTCCTATGGCTACACCTTC. Protein product: CASSLAAVSYGYTF. The full variable domain, in which reference TRBV5-1 and TRBJ1-2 provide the parts outside the CDR3, is KAGVTQTPRYLIKTRGQQVTLSCSPISGHRSVSWYQQTPGQGLQFLFEYFSETQRNKGNFPGRFSGRQFSNSRSEMNVSTLELGDSALYLCASSLAAVSYGYTFGSGTRLTVV.

The chain has TRBV7-9 and TRBJ2-1; 7 bases match TRBD1. Germline CDR1 SEHNR, CDR2 FQNEAQ (reference sequence). The V gene end was trimmed by 3 bases and the J gene end by 9 bases; junction bases not matched to a gene: 5. This CDR3 has 13 amino acids. The CDR3 region is CASSFTGVGEQFF. The CDR3 DNA follows: TGTGCCAGCAGCTTTACAGGGGTGGGTGAGCAGTTCTTC.

The V and J genes are TRBV5-8 and TRBJ2-2; perhaps TRBD1 as D (6 bases). CDR3 length equals 16 residues. Trimming shortened V by 9 bases and J by 2 bases, and 20 bases separated the two germline ends. CDR1 and CDR2 (germline): SGHTS, YDEGEE. DNA for the CDR3: TGTGCCACCCGGAAGATGGACAGAGCTAACACCGGGGAGCTGTTTTTT. Its protein product is CATRKMDRANTGELFF.

The chain employs TRBV7-2 and TRBJ2-2, with D uncertain. Germline CDR1 and CDR2: SGHTA and FQGNSA. Trimming stripped 5 bases from V and 5 bases from J, with 12 bases between. This CDR3 is built from 14 residues. CDR3 coding DNA: TGTGCCAGCAGCACCCAAGCTGGGACCGGGGAGCTGTTTTTT. This encodes CASSTQAGTGELFF.